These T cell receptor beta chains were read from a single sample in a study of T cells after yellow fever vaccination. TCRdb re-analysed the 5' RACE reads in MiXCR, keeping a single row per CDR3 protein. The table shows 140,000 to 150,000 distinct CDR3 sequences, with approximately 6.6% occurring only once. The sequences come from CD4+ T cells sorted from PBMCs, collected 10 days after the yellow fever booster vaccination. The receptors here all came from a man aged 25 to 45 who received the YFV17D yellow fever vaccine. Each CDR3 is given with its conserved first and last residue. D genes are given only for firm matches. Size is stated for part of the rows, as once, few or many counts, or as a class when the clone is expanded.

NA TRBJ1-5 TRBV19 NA CASSIVGGTQPQHF TGTGCCAGTAGTATAGTCGGGGGGACTCAGCCCCAGCATTTT
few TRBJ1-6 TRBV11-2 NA CASSLEGLGYNSPLHF TGTGCCAGCAGCTTAGAAGGTTTGGGTTATAATTCACCCCTCCACTTT
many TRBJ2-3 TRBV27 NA CASSFPGARTDTQYF TGTGCCAGCAGTTTCCCGGGAGCAAGAACAGATACGCAGTATTTT
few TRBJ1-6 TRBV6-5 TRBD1 CASSSGQGLSPLHF TGTGCCAGCAGCTCTGGACAGGGGCTATCACCCCTCCACTTT
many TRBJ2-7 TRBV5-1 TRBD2 CASSGGTSGFYEQYF TGCGCCAGCAGCGGAGGGACTAGCGGATTCTACGAGCAGTACTTC
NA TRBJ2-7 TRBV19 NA CASSIEVTGAYEQYF TGTGCCAGTAGTATAGAGGTGACAGGCGCCTACGAGCAGTACTTC
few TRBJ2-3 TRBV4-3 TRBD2 CASSQEPLADYTDTQYF TGCGCCAGCAGCCAAGAGCCCCTAGCGGACTACACAGATACGCAGTATTTT
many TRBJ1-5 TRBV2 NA CASSPGTDQPQHF TGTGCCAGCAGTCCCGGGACCGATCAGCCCCAGCATTTT
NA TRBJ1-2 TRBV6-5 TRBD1 CASSYPGQGESYTF TGTGCCAGCAGTTACCCTGGACAGGGGGAGAGCTACACCTTC
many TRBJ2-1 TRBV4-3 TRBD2 CASSQIAGGFYNEQFF TGCGCCAGCAGCCAAATAGCGGGAGGGTTCTACAATGAGCAGTTCTTC
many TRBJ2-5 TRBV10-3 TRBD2 CAISGRNEGGETQYF TGTGCCATCAGTGGACGTAACGAGGGAGGGGAGACCCAGTACTTC
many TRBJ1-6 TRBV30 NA CAWSRAGPIDSPLHF TGTGCCTGGAGTAGGGCAGGGCCCATCGATTCACCCCTCCACTTT
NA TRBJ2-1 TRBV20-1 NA CSATPRSSYSYNEQFF TGCAGTGCGACCCCCCGGAGCTCCTACTCCTACAATGAGCAGTTCTTC
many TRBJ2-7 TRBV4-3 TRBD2 CASSQEGRTSGKGEQYF TGCGCCAGCAGCCAAGAAGGGAGAACTAGCGGTAAAGGGGAGCAGTACTTC
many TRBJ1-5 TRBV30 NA CAWSPRKNQPQHF TGTGCCTGGAGTCCCCGGAAGAATCAGCCCCAGCATTTT
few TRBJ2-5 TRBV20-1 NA CSARVTGEETQYF TGCAGTGCTAGAGTGACGGGAGAAGAGACCCAGTACTTC
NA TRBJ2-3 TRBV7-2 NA CASSPEPAGGTDTQYF TGTGCCAGCAGCCCCGAACCCGCCGGAGGCACAGATACGCAGTATTTT